This TCR beta chain is from a study of a mutant IDH1 vaccine in newly diagnosed glioma. At the level of the study: Treated patients had a mean age of approximately 40 years and a sex split that was roughly 62% male and about 40% female. Patients arrived already treated with radiotherapy, temozolomide, or both, most having had both.

V lost 3 bases and J 9 bases, leaving 9 bases between the germline ends. Germline V gives CDR1 SQVTM, CDR2 ANQGSEA. The CDR3 is 11 residues long. General study points: Of the patients, more than 80% had vaccine-induced immune responses.

Note on this clone: Its target is unknown.

Time point reported: baseline, week 1 (first vaccination visit). Treatment: pre-vaccination baseline after standard-of-care therapy. Donors' newly diagnosed IDH1-mutant WHO grade 3 or 4 astrocytomas lacked nuclear ATRX. The data were produced by immunoSEQ multiplex PCR, yet TCRdb's version contains in-frame clones alone and is incomplete. The repertoire holds 75,000 to 100,000 clones, around nine tenths seen once, with less than 0.65% in the top ten. The chain has TRBV29-1 and TRBJ2-1; D might be TRBD1 (5 bases). The input for sequencing was PBMCs, taken from a glioma patient treated with radiotherapy, temozolomide or both. The TCR was taken from a woman aged 45-60 years with glioma. CDR3 region: CSVDRAGEQFF. CDR3 in DNA: TGCAGCGTTGACAGGGCAGGTGAGCAGTTCTTC.